This TCR beta chain originates from a study of blood T cells in healthy people across ages. Overall study context: Through template switching, about one barcoded beta molecule was captured per two T cells, as measured in model experiments.

This clonotype was picked up a small number of times. The CDR3 consists of 15 residues. Germline CDR1 is SGHTA and CDR2 is FQGNSA. A J-beta primer mix and a sample-barcoded 5' primer were used in a second PCR of about 7 to 12 cycles. TCRdb processed the 5' RACE reads anew with MiXCR; each CDR3 protein has one entry. The top ten hold under 10% of the sample, which has 750,000 or so distinct CDR3 sequences, around 25% seen once. Separately, the same data were catalogued under a study of T cells of mothers and their children.

Sequenced material: blood. The chain carries TRBV7-2 and TRBJ2-5; TRBD1 aligns across 10 bases. The assigned J gene may be wrong: the sequence end matches TRBJ2-1 better. This clonotype originated in a boy aged 5-17 years in good health. Written as DNA, the CDR3 is TGTGCCAGCAGCTTAACGGGACAGGGGTTGCATGAGCAGTTCTTC. Its translation: CASSLTGQGLHEQFF.